This T cell receptor (beta chain) is drawn from a study of T cells in localized non-small cell lung cancer. This clone was detected only once. Data came from immunoSEQ multiplex PCR; TCRdb stores just in-frame clones and leaves some out. The sample carries 75,000 to 85,000 clones, approximately 80% recorded once. Trimming cost V 2 bases and J 4 bases, with 12 bases left between them. This CDR3 is 14 amino acids long. Germline V gene sequence: CDR1 GTSNPN, CDR2 SVGIG (reference sequence). The clonotype was recovered from a female donor older than 55 with stage I lung adenocarcinoma. This sequence joins TRBV30 and TRBJ1-3; possibly TRBD1 for D (6 bases). The sequences come from peripheral blood, collected before any cancer treatment. CDR3 loop: CAWSTGIGGNTIYF. The CDR3 DNA reads TGTGCCTGGAGTACAGGGATCGGCGGAAACACCATATATTTT.